The 10 T cell receptor beta chains in this list originate from one sample, sequenced in a study of T cells after yellow fever vaccination (dated by TCRdb to the late 2010s). The sample's treatment or condition label, decoded: live attenuated yellow fever vaccine strain. Receptor libraries were prepared by 5' RACE. TCRdb lists the instrument as Illumina HiSeq 2500. The public reads were quality trimmed at Q25 with fastp and then assembled into clones with MiXCR by TCRdb, keeping productive beta chains. Identical CDR3 proteins give one entry, which carries the most common genes and DNA. The sample contains around 180,000 distinct CDR3 sequences, 5.5% to 7.5% of them found a single time. 2.5% to 3.5% of the sample goes to the ten largest clones. The specimen was CD4+ T cells sorted from PBMCs, collected on the day of the first yellow fever vaccination. The receptors stem from a man between 18 and 35 years old who received the YFV17D yellow fever vaccine.

The V call is TRBV5-1, the J call TRBJ2-5, with 11 bases matching TRBD1. CDR3 length equals 14 residues. Germline CDR1 reads SGHRS; CDR2 reads YFSETQ. The J segment lost 4 bases and the V segment lost 4 bases, leaving 3 bases of the junction unmatched. The CDR3 bases are TGCGCCAGCAGCGGGACAGGGGGATCAGAGACCCAGTACTTC. Protein product: CASSGTGGSETQYF.

About this clonotype itself: A much larger clone sits a single nucleotide away, making a read error possible. The rearrangement links TRBV29-1 to TRBJ2-2; D gene ambiguous. The CDR3 covers 12 residues. The V end was cut by 7 bases, the J end by 10 bases, with 16 bases between. Germline V gene lookup returns CDR1 SQVTM and CDR2 ANQGSEA. CDR3 residues: CSGRKGPEELFF. CDR3 bases: TGCAGCGGCCGAAAAGGGCCCGAGGAGCTGTTTTTT.

The V gene is TRBV7-2, the J gene TRBJ2-7, with 8 nucleotides matching TRBD2. The ends lost 5 bases at V and 2 bases at J; junction bases unmatched: 11. Germline CDR1 is SGHTA and CDR2 is FQGNSA. The CDR3 covers 16 residues. The CDR3 sequence is CASSPHGRGVAYEQYF. In nucleotides, the CDR3 is TGTGCCAGCAGCCCCCACGGGCGGGGGGTTGCCTACGAGCAGTACTTC.

The table lists this clonotype with a few counts. V usage is TRBV7-2 and J usage is TRBJ2-7, with a tentative D call TRBD2 (6 bases). Germline V CDR1 and CDR2: SGHTA, FQGNSA. The CDR3 spans 13 residues. Trimming shortened V by 0 bases and J by 7 bases, and 10 bases separated the two germline ends. The CDR3 nucleotides read TGTGCCAGCAGCTTAGCGGGCGCGGGGGAGCAGTACTTC. Translating gives CASSLAGAGEQYF.

V is TRBV12-3 or TRBV12-4 and J is TRBJ2-3; 9 bases agree with TRBD1. CDR3 length: 14 residues. The junction had 4 bases not matched to a gene; V was cut back by 3 bases and J by 6 bases. CDR3 amino acids: CASSFQQGADTQYF. The CDR3 bases are TGTGCCAGCAGTTTCCAACAGGGGGCGGATACGCAGTATTTT.

Comments on this clonotype: This may be a read error: a much more frequent sequence differs by one nucleotide. The chain employs TRBV27 and TRBJ1-2; D ambiguous. Trimming shortened V by 2 bases and J by 5 bases, and 9 bases separated the two germline ends. Germline lookup yields CDR1 MNHEY and CDR2 SMNVEV (reference sequence). The CDR3 spans 13 residues. This CDR3 is CASSLRFKYGYTF. As DNA, the CDR3 is TGTGCCAGCAGTTTAAGGTTCAAGTATGGCTACACCTTC.

The rearrangement links TRBV7-2 to TRBJ2-7; 8 nucleotides line up with TRBD1. With V trimmed by 5 bases and J by 6 bases, 9 bases remained unmatched. The CDR3 has 14 amino acids. The germline gives CDR1 SGHTA, CDR2 FQGNSA. The CDR3 reads CASSARDRKFEQYF. CDR3 nucleotides: TGTGCCAGCAGCGCTCGGGACAGGAAATTCGAGCAGTACTTC. Supplemented by reference TRBV7-2 and TRBJ2-7, the full variable domain reads GAGVSQSPSNKVTEKGKDVELRCDPISGHTALYWYRQSLGQGLEFLIYFQGNSAPDKSGLPSDRFSAERTGGSVSTLTIQRTQQEDSAVYLCASSARDRKFEQYFGPGTRLTVT.

This clonotype was detected many times. The J gene is TRBJ2-1, the V gene TRBV20-1; D is unresolved. Germline CDR1 and CDR2: DFQATT and SNEGSKA (reference sequence). V lost 3 bases and J 3 bases, leaving 15 bases between the germline ends. The CDR3 spans 15 residues. This chain's CDR3 is CSASSFAELYNEQFF. For the CDR3, the DNA is TGCAGTGCTAGTTCCTTCGCGGAACTCTACAATGAGCAGTTCTTC.

This clonotype was detected many times. The gene calls are TRBV5-5 and TRBJ1-2, with D unresolved. Germline V CDR1 and CDR2: SGHKS, YYEKEE (reference sequence). The CDR3 totals 15 residues. V lost 0 bases, J lost 4 bases, and 13 bases lay in between. The CDR3 bases are TGTGCCAGCAGCTTGGCCGTTGGACGGCTCTATGGCTACACCTTC. Amino acids: CASSLAVGRLYGYTF.

The sample holds a few counts of this clonotype. The V gene is TRBV6-1, the J gene TRBJ1-2; D is ambiguous. Per germline, CDR1 MNHNS and CDR2 SASEGT. With 3 bases removed from V and 3 bases from J, the gap between germline ends came to 11 bases. The CDR3 sequence is 14 residues long. CDR3 nucleotides: TGTGCCAGCAGTGAGCCCGGTGGATACTATGGCTACACCTTC. Protein product: CASSEPGGYYGYTF.